These T cell receptor beta chains were read from a single sample in a study of CD8+ T cells in alopecia areata. Method: immunoSEQ multiplex PCR; TCRdb's copy keeps in-frame clones and lacks some. The repertoire includes about 37,000 clones, around half of them detected once, and approximately 2% sits in the top ten. The source material was CD4+ Tregs sorted from blood. These receptors all come from a human donor with alopecia areata. Each CDR3 is given with its conserved first and last residue. The D gene is left open where the match is weak. Clone size is shown for a subset of rows, as once, few, many or a class of expanded clone.

TRBJ2-5 | . | TRBV7-8 | TRBD1 | CASRAQRAGGREETQYF | TGTGCCAGCAGGGCTCAGAGGGCAGGGGGCCGGGAAGAGACCCAGTACTTC
TRBJ2-3 | few | TRBV5-8 | TRBD1 | CASSWGQGTQYF | TGTGCCAGCAGCTGGGGACAGGGTACGCAGTATTTT
TRBJ1-2 | . | TRBV5-4 | TRBD1 | CASSPDRGGGYTF | TGTGCCAGCAGCCCCGACAGGGGTGGTGGCTACACCTTC
TRBJ2-2 | . | TRBV11-2 | . | CASSSNTGELFF | TGTGCCAGCAGCTCGAACACCGGGGAGCTGTTTTTT
TRBJ1-5 | . | TRBV7-2 | . | CASSLVTGWEQPQHF | TGTGCCAGCAGCTTAGTAACAGGGTGGGAACAGCCCCAGCATTTT
TRBJ2-7 | . | TRBV28 | . | CAAAGSYEQYF | TGTGCCGCCGCGGGATCTTACGAGCAGTACTTC
TRBJ2-7 | . | TRBV20-1 | . | CSARPTNEQYF | TGCAGTGCTAGGCCAACTAACGAGCAGTACTTC
TRBJ2-2 | . | TRBV6-5 | . | CASSVHQGRGELFF | TGTGCCAGCAGTGTCCACCAGGGTCGCGGGGAGCTGTTTTTT
TRBJ2-3 | . | TRBV7-2 | TRBD2 | CASSPGTSGSWNTQYF | TGTGCCAGCAGCCCCGGGACTAGCGGGAGCTGGAATACGCAGTATTTT
TRBJ2-1 | . | TRBV7-2 | . | CASSLERFTVSSSYNEQFF | TGTGCCAGCAGCTTAGAGAGGTTTACAGTTTCTAGCTCCTACAATGAGCAGTTCTTC
TRBJ1-1 | . | TRBV5-1 | . | CASSLVQVPHLMNTEAFF | TGCGCCAGCAGCTTGGTACAGGTACCCCATCTGATGAACACTGAAGCTTTCTTT
TRBJ2-5 | . | TRBV7-2 | TRBD2 | CASSLTSGSYQETQYF | TGTGCCAGCAGCTTGACTAGCGGATCGTACCAAGAGACCCAGTACTTC
TRBJ2-1 | . | TRBV7-8 | TRBD2 | CASSWRTSRSYNEQFF | TGTGCCAGCAGCTGGCGGACTAGCCGGTCCTACAATGAGCAGTTCTTC
TRBJ2-4 | . | TRBV7-3 | . | CASSSQAGVAKNIQYF | TGTGCCAGCAGCTCCCAGGCGGGTGTAGCCAAAAACATTCAGTACTTC
TRBJ1-1 | . | TRBV30 | . | CAWTLGGGTEAFF | TGTGCCTGGACTCTTGGGGGGGGCACTGAAGCTTTCTTT